The rows below give T cell receptor beta chains drawn from one sample of a study of GPR56 and killer-like receptors on CD4 memory cells. TCRdb re-called the reads and shows each CDR3 protein once, DNA omitted. The sample is made up of approximately 2,900 distinct CDR3 sequences, and the top ten hold roughly 3.1% of it. The source material was memory CD4+ T cells from blood. All receptors derive from a human donor in good health. CDR3s include the opening cysteine and the closing phenylalanine or tryptophan. Fields, in order: J gene, CDR3 length, V gene, clone size, CDR3 protein. The size field is filled for only some rows; it gives once, few, many or a size class.

j_gene: TRBJ2-1
len: 15
v_gene: TRBV6-5
abundance: large
CDR3aa: CASSSFSGVHNEQFF

j_gene: TRBJ2-3
len: 15
v_gene: TRBV12-3/TRBV12-4
abundance: NA
CDR3aa: CASSLAPGASDTQYF

j_gene: TRBJ1-1
len: 15
v_gene: TRBV6-6
abundance: NA
CDR3aa: CASSSGQGLYTEAFF

j_gene: TRBJ1-1
len: 15
v_gene: TRBV11-2
abundance: NA
CDR3aa: CASSFSGPWPTEAFF

j_gene: TRBJ1-1
len: 15
v_gene: TRBV6-2/TRBV6-3
abundance: large
CDR3aa: CASTGVSLGDTEAFF

j_gene: TRBJ1-4
len: 14
v_gene: TRBV28
abundance: NA
CDR3aa: CASSLDQGNEKLFF

j_gene: TRBJ2-2
len: 15
v_gene: TRBV9
abundance: NA
CDR3aa: CASSVRTGDTGELFF

j_gene: TRBJ1-1
len: 15
v_gene: TRBV6-2/TRBV6-3
abundance: medium-sized
CDR3aa: CASSYQGARSTEAFF

j_gene: TRBJ2-2
len: 16
v_gene: TRBV18
abundance: medium-sized
CDR3aa: CASSPPTGRETGELFF

j_gene: TRBJ2-1
len: 15
v_gene: TRBV11-2
abundance: medium-sized
CDR3aa: CASSSSGLAGTEQFF

j_gene: TRBJ1-5
len: 12
v_gene: TRBV6-2/TRBV6-3
abundance: large
CDR3aa: CASRGSNQPQHF

j_gene: TRBJ2-2
len: 12
v_gene: TRBV20-1
abundance: NA
CDR3aa: CSVGTSTGELFF